This TCR beta chain was captured in a study of T-cell memory formation after mild COVID-19. Findings and caveats of the study: Some clones that responded turned up in pre-infection memory, which suggests that cross-reactive memory joined in. Clones from the second wave (peaking day 37) had unconfirmed SARS-CoV-2 specificity. Chiefly within CM and EM were the contracting CD4+ clones; CD8+ ones were within EMRA.

Details on this clonotype: The antigen is undetermined.

Germline assignment: CDR1 SEHNR and CDR2 FQNEAQ (reference sequence). V gave up 8 bases and J gave up 5 bases, with 12 bases separating them. CDR3 length equals 12 residues. Each CDR3 protein is one row after TCRdb ran MiXCR on the 5' RACE reads. The sample contains 350,000 to 400,000 distinct CDR3 sequences, around a fifth of which appear only once. Sequenced sample: PBMCs or a T cell subset sorted from them (not recorded which). This receptor was taken from an adult woman who had mild COVID-19 (a few samples of this study predate the infection). Cell type and time point are not known. The chain is built from TRBV7-9 and TRBJ1-1; unclear D gene. The CDR3 coding sequence is TGTGCCAGCGGGCTCACCGTAACTGAAGCTTTCTTT. It is translated as CASGLTVTEAFF. Full variable domain (rest looked up from reference TRBV7-9 and TRBJ1-1): DTGVSQNPRHKITKRGQNVTFRCDPISEHNRLYWYRQTLGQGPEFLTYFQNEAQLEKSRLLSDRFSAERPKGSFSTLEIQRTEQGDSAMYLCASGLTVTEAFFGQGTRLTVV.